The source of this T cell receptor (beta chain) is a study of shared clonotypes between healthy human individuals. Overall study results and limits: Apart from blood, nothing was sampled; tissue repertoires likely differ. Naive subsets usually exceeded memory subsets in estimated richness. Shared across several donors were roughly 5% of the naive CD4 clonotypes.

Profiled with immunoSEQ multiplex PCR; TCRdb holds only in-frame clones, not every one. The repertoire includes a few hundred thousand clones, about nine tenths of them detected once, and roughly 15% sits in the top ten. The CDR3 consists of 16 residues. The V segment lost 8 bases and the J segment 2 bases; nucleotides outside the gene matches: 11. Germline values: CDR1 SNHLY, CDR2 FYNNEI. Combining CD45RO+ cells with CCR7-negative CD45RA+ TemRA cells gave CD8 memory. Of note for this clone: What it binds is not known.

Material: memory CD8+ T cells sorted from blood. Specified subset: CD45RO+ cells pooled with CCR7-negative TemRA cells. The sequence came from a young man in good health. The chain joins TRBV2 to TRBJ2-5; the match to TRBD1 covers 10 bases. As DNA, the CDR3 is TGTGCCAGCTTCGGAAGGGACAGGGGAATACAAGAGACCCAGTACTTC. Amino acid sequence: CASFGRDRGIQETQYF.